This T cell receptor beta chain originates from a study of T cell responses to AZD1222 COVID-19 vaccine. A note on this clone: Its antigen is unknown.

Whole-study results and caveats: Reports say nearly half of spike-specific TCRs go after unmutated variant regions. Possibly, clonal diversity was underestimated; donors were largely white British and included more females. The peak T cell response came first, and repertoires were sampled only after it. Seropositivity was recorded at baseline in only 6 or 7 AZD1222 recipients.

Sequencing used immunoSEQ multiplex PCR; TCRdb keeps in-frame clones, though not all of them. The data show roughly 160,000 clones, roughly 90% seen once. V gave up 3 bases and J gave up 10 bases, with 21 bases separating them. The CDR3 covers 15 residues. Germline CDR1 SGHVS, CDR2 FQNEAQ. The material sequenced was peripheral blood, taken 28 days after the second AZD1222 dose. The TCR comes from an adult who received the AZD1222 COVID-19 vaccine. The chain carries TRBV7-8 and TRBJ1-1, with D possibly matching TRBD1 (6 bases). CDR3 DNA: TGTGCCAGCAGCTTTTTACAGGGTAAACCCGGTGGAGCTTTCTTT. It is translated as CASSFLQGKPGGAFF.